This T cell receptor beta chain is drawn from a study of blood T cell repertoires in COVID-19. Study information: There were acute and convalescent COVID-19 samples, and they came from the United States, Italy and Spain. Sample material is recorded as cDNA or gDNA derived from T cells, B-cell-depleted T cells, or PBMCs.

Trimming took 4 bases from V and 1 from J; bases not matched to a gene: 7. The V gene's germline CDR1 is KGHDR and CDR2 SFDVKD. The CDR3 is made up of 16 amino acids. Authors' processing steps: Amplification from reference gene primers served as the basis for estimated nucleated cell counts. Clones were sequenced by immunoSEQ multiplex PCR, and TCRdb holds only the in-frame ones, with some missing. V and J calls and clone size are those listed in that table; D and trimming were worked out from the DNA. The sample includes just under 50,000 clones, more than 70% of them seen just once. This sequence joins TRBV24-1 and TRBJ1-1; 8 positions match TRBD1. Sequencing was carried out using peripheral blood. This receptor was obtained from a human donor in a cohort sampled during active COVID-19. The CDR3 region has the DNA TGTGCCACCAGTGAAACCGGGACAGGCCCGAACACTGAAGCTTTCTTT. Amino acid sequence: CATSETGTGPNTEAFF.